This is a list of T cell receptor beta chains from one sample in a study of monozygotic twins with inflammatory bowel disease. TCRdb re-called the 5' RACE reads; every CDR3 protein appears as one record, without DNA. This table holds 80,000 or so distinct CDR3 sequences. The sequenced material came from blood. All receptors derive from a human donor with ulcerative colitis or Crohn's disease, or a healthy co-twin of an affected twin (not recorded which). Both conserved end residues are part of each CDR3.

V,J,CDR3
TRBV12-3/TRBV12-4,TRBJ1-5,CASSASGGNQPQHF
TRBV20-1,TRBJ2-7,CSARDRGARMSSYEQYF
TRBV20-1,TRBJ1-2,CSARGRNRVQDGYTF
TRBV20-1,TRBJ2-1,CSAGGTYGGASEQFF
TRBV7-2,TRBJ2-3,CASSVGGQTDTQYF
TRBV4-1,TRBJ2-1,CASSQGGLAGSNEQFF
TRBV6-1,TRBJ2-2,CASTPVTSGAGELFF
TRBV5-1,TRBJ2-1,CASSAGTSGGEEQFF
TRBV7-9,TRBJ2-1,CASRVAGFYNEQFF
TRBV3-1,TRBJ2-7,CASSPLDRSYEQYF
TRBV7-9,TRBJ2-7,CASSPGGMMTYEQYF
TRBV24-1,TRBJ2-2,CATSEPMTGPTGELFF
TRBV14,TRBJ1-1,CASSQDWRNVSWMNTEAFF
TRBV2,TRBJ1-5,CASSEGETGNQPQHF
TRBV7-8,TRBJ1-6,CASSLDRGSPLHF
TRBV14,TRBJ2-3,CASRGPGSTDTQYF
TRBV20-1,TRBJ1-4,CSARSPGNEKLFF
TRBV5-1,TRBJ2-2,CASFTGGNGELFF
TRBV5-1,TRBJ2-7,CASSSRSTSYEQYF
TRBV2,TRBJ2-7,CASSPGVRSSYEQYF
TRBV6-5,TRBJ2-5,CASSYSPLTQETQYF
TRBV25-1,TRBJ2-4,CASSEGQGANIQYF
TRBV11-2,TRBJ2-3,CASSSLAGTQYF
TRBV20-1,TRBJ2-1,CSAPGNRGQSNEQFF
TRBV10-3,TRBJ2-3,CAIRDMGTSGWDTQYF
TRBV5-1,TRBJ2-7,CASSLDGDRANYEQYF
TRBV5-1,TRBJ2-1,CASSFSANLNEQFF
TRBV29-1,TRBJ2-2,CSVKTQVTGELFF
TRBV5-1,TRBJ2-7,CASSKAGYEQYF
TRBV5-1,TRBJ2-7,CASSILQGHSYEQYF
TRBV3-1,TRBJ2-6,CASSQGSRTSGANVLTF